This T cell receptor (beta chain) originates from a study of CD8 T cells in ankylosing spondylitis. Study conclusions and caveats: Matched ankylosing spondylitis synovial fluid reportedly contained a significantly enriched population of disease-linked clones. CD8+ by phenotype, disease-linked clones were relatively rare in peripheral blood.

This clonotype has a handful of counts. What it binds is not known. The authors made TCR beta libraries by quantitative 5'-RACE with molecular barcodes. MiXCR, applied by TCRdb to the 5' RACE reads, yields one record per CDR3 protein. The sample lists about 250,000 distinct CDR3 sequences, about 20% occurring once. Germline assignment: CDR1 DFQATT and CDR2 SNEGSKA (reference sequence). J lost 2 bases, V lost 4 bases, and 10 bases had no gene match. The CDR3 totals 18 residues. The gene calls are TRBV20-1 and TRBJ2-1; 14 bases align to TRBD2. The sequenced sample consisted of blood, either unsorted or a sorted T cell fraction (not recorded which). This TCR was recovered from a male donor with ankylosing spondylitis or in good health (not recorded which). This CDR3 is CSAIGLAGGADPYNEQFF. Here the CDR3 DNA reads TGCAGTGCTATTGGACTAGCGGGAGGCGCCGACCCCTACAATGAGCAGTTCTTC.